The rows below give T cell receptor beta chains drawn from one sample of a study of monozygotic twins with inflammatory bowel disease. After re-calling the 5' RACE reads, TCRdb lists one entry per CDR3 protein, DNA absent. The sample table sets out 200,000 to 250,000 distinct CDR3 sequences. Sequencing was carried out using blood. The receptors shown here come from a human donor with ulcerative colitis or Crohn's disease, or a healthy co-twin of an affected twin (not recorded which). CDR3s include the opening cysteine and the closing phenylalanine or tryptophan. Fields, in order: J gene, V gene, CDR3 protein.

>TRBJ2-3|TRBV7-8
CASSLDGSRTDTQYF
>TRBJ2-5|TRBV6-2/TRBV6-3
CASSPYPTGTQETQYF
>TRBJ1-6|TRBV20-1
CSARHVQNSPLHF
>TRBJ2-1|TRBV20-1
CSARTASYNEQFF
>TRBJ1-1|TRBV5-1
CASSPTETGSTEAFF
>TRBJ2-3|TRBV20-1
CSARTSGGAFADTQYF
>TRBJ2-1|TRBV5-1
CASSLANFPHNEQFF
>TRBJ1-2|TRBV12-3/TRBV12-4
CASSFDRGPYGYTF
>TRBJ2-6|TRBV20-1
CSATESGANVLTF
>TRBJ2-5|TRBV20-1
CSASQHTGETQYF
>TRBJ1-6|TRBV5-1
CASSLDGAPNSPLHF
>TRBJ2-1|TRBV5-6
CASSFFQGPSYNEQFF
>TRBJ2-2|TRBV27
CASSSGTGELFF
>TRBJ1-1|TRBV7-9
CASSRRRNTEAFF
>TRBJ1-5|TRBV15
CATSVWFGRNQPQHF
>TRBJ2-1|TRBV29-1
CSVEAAGNQFF
>TRBJ1-1|TRBV10-3
CAIRAGQQGSEAFF
>TRBJ2-2|TRBV2
CASSERAAGTGELFF
>TRBJ2-1|TRBV3-1
CASKVTSGGASYNEQFF
>TRBJ2-5|TRBV5-1
CASSSFGQQETQYF
>TRBJ2-2|TRBV18
CASSRTGDRNSGELFF
>TRBJ2-7|TRBV10-1
CASSENRGDEQYF
>TRBJ1-1|TRBV20-1
CSARGDPKSNTEAFF
>TRBJ2-1|TRBV5-6
CASSLSQGSYNEQFF
>TRBJ2-5|TRBV5-6
CASSVRLTGGETQYF
>TRBJ2-1|TRBV20-1
CSASGAIYYNEQFF
>TRBJ1-4|TRBV5-4
CASSLVTNEKLFF
>TRBJ2-5|TRBV20-1
CSARVGDAQETQYF
>TRBJ2-1|TRBV7-9
CAGGGGSSSYNEQFF
>TRBJ1-2|TRBV9
CASSVTHSGVGSYTF
>TRBJ1-2|TRBV6-1
CASSDPHKGGANYGYTF
>TRBJ1-2|TRBV5-1
CASTATGGYGYTF
>TRBJ2-1|TRBV7-2
CASSFSYNEQFF
>TRBJ2-1|TRBV12-3/TRBV12-4
CASTLGTGINEQFF
>TRBJ1-1|TRBV2
CASSRGWTEAFF
>TRBJ2-2|TRBV12-3/TRBV12-4
CASIGLAGIGELFF
>TRBJ2-2|TRBV20-1
CSARRLDTGELFF